Shown below are 30 T cell receptor beta chains from a single sample sequenced in a study of blood T cell repertoires in COVID-19 (dated by TCRdb to about 2020). Library generation was performed with the immunoSEQ multiplex PCR assay. As stored in TCRdb, this immuneACCESS dataset retains in-frame rearrangements with V and J assigned. A fraction of the clones does not appear; measured against another copy, unresolved V genes explain less than half of the discrepancy, and the remainder lacks a known reason. The sample table shows about 170,000 clones, and roughly 82% are seen once. Jointly, the top ten make up 6.5% to 8.5% of the sample. Sequencing used peripheral blood. The receptors were gathered from a woman aged 40 to 49 with COVID-19, enrolled during active disease.

The V gene is TRBV3-1 (or the pseudogene TRBV3-2), the J gene TRBJ1-2, with a tentative D call TRBD1 (5 bases). CDR3 length: 13 amino acids. V dropped 5 bases and J dropped 4 bases, with 11 bases sitting between them. Germline lookup yields CDR1 LGHDT and CDR2 YNNKEL (reference sequence). CDR3 loop: CASSFGGTYGYTF. CDR3 nucleotide sequence: TGTGCCAGCAGCTTTGGGGGGACCTATGGCTACACCTTC.

This chain uses TRBV27 with TRBJ1-2, with TRBD1 as a possible D gene (6 bases). The V gene's germline CDR1 is MNHEY and CDR2 SMNVEV (reference sequence). This CDR3 has 13 residues. Trimming removed 4 bases at V and 9 bases at J, with 15 bases between. Here the CDR3 reads CASSSGGGFRYTF. Written as DNA, the CDR3 is TGTGCCAGCAGTTCTGGGGGCGGGTTTCGCTACACCTTC.

The chain carries TRBV4-1 and TRBJ2-5, with 8 positions matching TRBD2. The CDR3 runs 15 residues. CDR1 is MGHRA and CDR2 is YSYEKL in the germline V gene. V lost 3 bases to trimming and J lost 1 base; unmatched junction nucleotides: 4. The CDR3 DNA sequence: TGCGCCAGCAGCCAGCAACTAGCGGTCCAAGAGACCCAGTACTTC. It is translated as CASSQQLAVQETQYF.

The chain couples TRBV2 to TRBJ1-5; the match to TRBD1 covers 8 bases. Germline lookup yields CDR1 SNHLY and CDR2 FYNNEI. The CDR3 runs to 15 residues. V trimming: 6 bases; J trimming: 0 bases; junction bases outside the gene matches: 4. For the CDR3, the DNA is TGTGCCAGCAGGAGACAGGGGTATAGCAATCAGCCCCAGCATTTT. It translates to CASRRQGYSNQPQHF.

The chain joins TRBV20-1 to TRBJ2-4; D ambiguous. Looked up from germline, CDR1 is DFQATT and CDR2 is SNEGSKA (reference sequence). The CDR3 contains 13 residues. Between the trimmed V and J ends, which lost 3 bases and 5 bases, there was a span of 11 bases. CDR3 bases: TGCAGTGCTAGTTTCAGGTCCCAAAACATTCAGTACTTC. Translation gives CSASFRSQNIQYF.

This chain joins TRBV6-5 and TRBJ1-1; D is unclear. The CDR3 length is 12 residues. Germline lookup yields CDR1 MNHEY and CDR2 SVGAGI. Trimming shortened V by 9 bases and J by 2 bases, and 10 bases separated the two germline ends. CDR3 bases: TGTGCCAGTCGGGTCTTTAACACTGAAGCTTTCTTT. It yields the protein CASRVFNTEAFF.

The DNA of the CDR3 is TGTGCCAGCAGGCCATTACAGGGGGTAGGACAGCCCCAGCATTTT. Residues: CASRPLQGVGQPQHF. The chain has TRBV2 and TRBJ1-5; 8 nucleotides agree with TRBD1. With V trimmed by 6 bases and J by 7 bases, 11 bases remained unmatched. This CDR3 is built from 15 residues. Per the germline V gene, CDR1 is SNHLY and CDR2 is FYNNEI.

This chain connects TRBV13 to TRBJ2-5, with D unclear. Trimming left V 5 bases short and J 4 bases short, with 8 bases between. Germline-derived CDR1 and CDR2 are PRHDT and FYEKMQ (reference sequence). The CDR3 runs 12 residues. This CDR3 is CASSLLRETQYF. The CDR3 nucleotides are TGTGCCAGCAGCCTACTCCGAGAGACCCAGTACTTC.

This rearrangement joins TRBV11-2 to TRBJ2-1; D gene ambiguous. The V end lost 1 base, the J end lost 3 bases, and 10 bases lay between the germline ends. This CDR3 has 15 amino acids. From germline, CDR1 is SGHAT and CDR2 FQNNGV. The CDR3, as DNA: TGTGCCAGCAGCTTAGGCGTAGCCTTCTACAATGAGCAGTTCTTC. This gives the protein CASSLGVAFYNEQFF.

In this sample, this clone turned up a few times. This chain links TRBV6-6 with TRBJ2-7; tentative D call: TRBD1 (5 bases). The CDR3 contains 13 residues. Germline V gene lookup returns CDR1 MNHNY and CDR2 SVGAGI (reference sequence). The germline V and J ends were trimmed by 6 bases and 2 bases, with 11 bases remaining between them. In DNA form, the CDR3 reads TGTGCCAGCAGAAGGGGATTGGCCTACGAGCAGTACGTC. The encoded protein is CASRRGLAYEQYV.

The rearrangement joins TRBV27 to TRBJ1-1, with D tentatively TRBD1 (6 bases). Germline V lookup: CDR1 MNHEY, CDR2 SMNVEV (reference sequence). This CDR3 is built from 15 residues. Trimming pared 3 bases from V and 5 bases from J, leaving 16 bases between. CDR3 amino acids: CASSFWGGAPTEAFF. In DNA form, the CDR3 reads TGTGCCAGCAGTTTCTGGGGGGGGGCGCCGACTGAAGCTTTCTTT.

CDR3 nucleotides: TGTGCCAGCAGTCGTTCTAGCGGGGGGTACAATGAGCAGTTCTTC. Translated: CASSRSSGGYNEQFF. This rearrangement joins TRBV27 to TRBJ2-1; 11 bases align to TRBD2. The CDR3 runs to 15 residues. After removal of 5 bases from V and 4 bases from J, the junction contained 4 bases not matched to a gene. Per germline, CDR1 MNHEY and CDR2 SMNVEV (reference sequence).

The sample holds a few counts of this clone. The CDR3 sequence is CSANYWDTIYF. Written as DNA, the CDR3 is TGCAGTGCTAACTATTGGGACACCATATATTTT. This rearrangement joins TRBV20-1 to TRBJ1-3; no definite D call. The CDR3 consists of 11 residues. Looked up from germline, CDR1 is DFQATT and CDR2 is SNEGSKA (reference sequence). Trimming took off 4 bases at V and 8 bases at J, with 9 bases between the two ends.

The V gene is TRBV27, the J gene TRBJ2-1, with 10 bases identical to TRBD2. With 5 bases clipped from V and 10 bases from J, the junction kept 20 bases outside the gene matches. The CDR3 sequence is 18 residues long. Germline-derived CDR1 and CDR2 are MNHEY and SMNVEV (reference sequence). CDR3 sequence: CASSPGLAGEGGMWEQFF. CDR3 nucleotide sequence: TGTGCCAGCAGTCCAGGGCTAGCGGGAGAGGGGGGGATGTGGGAGCAGTTCTTC.

The V and J genes are TRBV7-9 and TRBJ2-4, with 8 bases matching TRBD1. The germline gives CDR1 SEHNR, CDR2 FQNEAQ (reference sequence). V shed 9 bases, J shed 0 bases, and the junction held 1 base outside the gene matches. This CDR3 is built from 13 residues. CDR3 protein: CARQGGAKNIQYF. As DNA, the CDR3 is TGTGCCAGACAGGGGGGAGCCAAAAACATTCAGTACTTC.

This clone appeared many times. The chain couples TRBV18 to TRBJ2-7; 13 bases agree with TRBD2. There are 20 residues in the CDR3. Germline trimming cut 2 bases from V and 5 bases from J; bases unmatched to any gene: 18. The germline V gene has CDR1 KGHSH and CDR2 LQKENI. CDR3 nucleotide sequence: TGTGCCAGCTCACCAGAGATGTTTAGCGGACTAGCGGGAGATGGGGACGAGCAGTACTTC. Translated, it gives CASSPEMFSGLAGDGDEQYF.

V is TRBV3-1 (or the pseudogene TRBV3-2) and J is TRBJ2-6; maybe TRBD2 (6 bases). Germline CDR1 and CDR2: LGHDT and YNNKEL (reference sequence). Trimming took 3 bases from V and 2 from J, leaving 20 bases between them. The CDR3 sequence is 19 residues long. CDR3 in amino acids: CASSHARSPSGAGANVLTF. The CDR3, as DNA: TGTGCCAGCAGCCACGCCCGCTCCCCCTCGGGGGCTGGGGCCAACGTCCTGACTTTC.

J is TRBJ1-2 and V is TRBV7-8; 9 bases are shared with TRBD1. CDR3 length: 17 amino acids. Germline values: CDR1 SGHVS, CDR2 FQNEAQ. Losses at the gene ends were 4 bases for V and 0 bases for J; bases not matched to a gene: 9. The DNA for the CDR3 is TGTGCCAGCAGCTCGCCGGGACAGGGTGCTTCTAACTATGGCTACACCTTC. This encodes CASSSPGQGASNYGYTF.

The CDR3 nucleotides are TGTGCCAGCACCGGTACCAATGGCTACACCTTC. Translating it yields CASTGTNGYTF. The chain combines TRBV28 with TRBJ1-2; D ambiguous. With 7 bases removed from V and 6 bases from J, the gap between germline ends came to 9 bases. CDR1 is MDHEN and CDR2 is SYDVKM in the germline V gene. The CDR3 sequence is 11 residues long.

The rearrangement joins TRBV28 to TRBJ1-5, with 7 bases aligning to TRBD1. The CDR3 is 14 amino acids. The J segment lost 11 bases and the V segment lost 2 bases, leaving 9 bases of the junction unmatched. Germline CDR1 MDHEN, CDR2 SYDVKM. Here the CDR3 DNA reads TGTGCCAGCAGTTTAGTGGACAGGTCTAGGTCCCAGCATTTT. Residues: CASSLVDRSRSQHF. Together with reference TRBV28 and TRBJ1-5, the CDR3 gives the full variable domain: DVKVTQSSRYLVKRTGEKVFLECVQDMDHENMFWYRQDPGLGLRLIYFSYDVKMKEKGDIPEGYSVSREKKERFSLILESASTNQTSMYLCASSLVDRSRSQHFGDGTRLSIL.

The rearrangement joins TRBV7-9 to TRBJ2-5, with TRBD1 identical over 8 bases. The CDR3 is 14 residues long. V was clipped by 3 bases and J by 4 bases; unmatched bases: 4. CDR1 and CDR2 from the germline V gene are SEHNR and FQNEAQ (reference sequence). The CDR3: CASSFLGTGETQYF. The CDR3 DNA follows: TGTGCCAGCAGCTTTTTGGGGACAGGAGAGACCCAGTACTTC.

This clone was seen once. The chain joins TRBV9 to TRBJ2-7; D is possibly TRBD2 (7 bases). Germline V gene sequence: CDR1 SGDLS, CDR2 YYNGEE. The V end was cut by 4 bases, the J end by 0 bases, with 14 bases between. The length of the CDR3 is 15 residues. This CDR3 reads CASSPGASGSYEQYF. The CDR3, as DNA: TGTGCCAGCAGCCCAGGGGCTAGCGGCTCCTACGAGCAGTACTTC.

CDR3: CASSLTGTYYEQYF. Written as DNA, the CDR3 is TGTGCCAGCAGCTTGACAGGGACCTATTACGAGCAGTACTTC. The genes are TRBV5-6 and TRBJ2-7, with D tentatively TRBD1 (6 bases). The V gene lost 1 base and the J gene lost 4 bases, with 12 bases spanning the gap. Germline V gene data show CDR1 as SGHDT and CDR2 as YYEEEE. This CDR3 has 14 amino acids.

The CDR3: CASTEGAGEQYF. CDR3 nucleotides: TGTGCCAGCACCGAGGGGGCGGGGGAGCAGTACTTC. The chain recombines TRBV7-6 with TRBJ2-7; tentative D call: TRBD1 (7 bases). CDR1 SGHVS and CDR2 FNYEAQ come from the germline V gene. Trimming took off 7 bases at V and 7 bases at J, with 14 bases between the two ends. This CDR3 contains 12 residues.

This chain joins TRBV6-5 and TRBJ2-7, with a weak D call TRBD1 (6 bases). Trimming took 0 bases from V and 6 from J, leaving 15 bases between them. The germline gives CDR1 MNHEY, CDR2 SVGAGI. The CDR3 extends over 15 amino acids. The CDR3 spells CASSYSGGGPSEQYF. The CDR3 region has the DNA TGTGCCAGCAGTTACTCAGGGGGTGGTCCTTCCGAGCAGTACTTC.

The chain combines TRBV7-9 with TRBJ2-7, with a tentative D call TRBD2 (6 bases). The length of the CDR3 is 13 residues. Germline CDR1 reads SEHNR; CDR2 reads FQNEAQ (reference sequence). V shed 3 bases and J shed 5 bases, with 11 bases lying between them. The CDR3 loop reads CASSFPGVDEQYF. The CDR3 DNA reads TGTGCCAGCAGCTTCCCGGGAGTCGACGAGCAGTACTTC.

The V call is TRBV11-2, the J call TRBJ2-7; the D gene is possibly TRBD1 (6 bases). Germline V gene lookup returns CDR1 SGHAT and CDR2 FQNNGV. This CDR3 spans 16 amino acids. V lost 1 base and J 6 bases, leaving 19 bases between the germline ends. CDR3 protein: CASSLGYLGQWAEQYV. The CDR3 coding sequence is TGTGCCAGCAGCTTAGGCTATTTGGGACAATGGGCCGAGCAGTACGTC.

The chain is built from TRBV9 and TRBJ2-7, with 7 bases identical to TRBD1. V shed 10 bases and J 1 base; nucleotides not matched to a gene: 8. CDR1 is SGDLS, CDR2 YYNGEE, per germline. The CDR3 consists of 13 residues. CDR3 region: CASTGSDSYEQYF. The CDR3 nucleotides read TGTGCCTCGACAGGGTCGGATTCCTACGAGCAGTACTTC.

The chain uses TRBV28 and TRBJ2-1; D ambiguous. The V gene lost 5 bases and the J gene lost 3 bases, with 14 bases spanning the gap. Germline CDR1 reads MDHEN; CDR2 reads SYDVKM. The CDR3 sequence is 15 residues long. The DNA of the CDR3 is TGTGCCAGCAGTCTTGAACCTCCCAGCTACAATGAGCAGTTCTTC. Translated: CASSLEPPSYNEQFF.

The genes are TRBV3-1 (or the pseudogene TRBV3-2) and TRBJ2-7, with 10 bases aligning to TRBD2. The CDR3 has 14 amino acids. Looked up from germline, CDR1 is LGHDT and CDR2 is YNNKEL (reference sequence). V dropped 5 bases and J dropped 5; count of bases not matched to a gene: 6. CDR3 nucleotide sequence: TGTGCCAGCAGCGCTAGCGGGAGTCAGAACGAGCAGTACTTC. Translation gives CASSASGSQNEQYF.